This T cell receptor (beta chain) was found in a study of cytomegalovirus exposure and HLA in healthy donors. The CDR3 is 13 amino acids. Trimming removed 5 bases from V and 7 bases from J, with 14 bases in between. Per the germline V gene, CDR1 is LGHNA and CDR2 is YNFKEQ. This clone was observed a few times. Its antigen is unknown. Study-level findings and limits: TRBV6-2, TRBV6-3 and some other V segments were unresolvable in 87-base-pair reads. TCR beta chain V- and J-gene trimming was linked, in a later analysis, to a missense variant in DCLRE1C.

In the PCR, 60 Vbeta and 13 Jbeta primers were used. Assay used: immunoSEQ multiplex PCR; TCRdb lists only in-frame clones, some missing. The table includes tens of thousands of clones, approximately 79% detected once. The sequence came from a man aged 25-45 years in good health and CMV-seronegative. V gene TRBV4-2 combines with J gene TRBJ1-1; D is unresolved. Sequencing used PBMCs. The CDR3 DNA follows: TGTGCCAGCAGCGCTCGGACGGAGGTTGAAGCTTTCTTT. As protein: CASSARTEVEAFF.